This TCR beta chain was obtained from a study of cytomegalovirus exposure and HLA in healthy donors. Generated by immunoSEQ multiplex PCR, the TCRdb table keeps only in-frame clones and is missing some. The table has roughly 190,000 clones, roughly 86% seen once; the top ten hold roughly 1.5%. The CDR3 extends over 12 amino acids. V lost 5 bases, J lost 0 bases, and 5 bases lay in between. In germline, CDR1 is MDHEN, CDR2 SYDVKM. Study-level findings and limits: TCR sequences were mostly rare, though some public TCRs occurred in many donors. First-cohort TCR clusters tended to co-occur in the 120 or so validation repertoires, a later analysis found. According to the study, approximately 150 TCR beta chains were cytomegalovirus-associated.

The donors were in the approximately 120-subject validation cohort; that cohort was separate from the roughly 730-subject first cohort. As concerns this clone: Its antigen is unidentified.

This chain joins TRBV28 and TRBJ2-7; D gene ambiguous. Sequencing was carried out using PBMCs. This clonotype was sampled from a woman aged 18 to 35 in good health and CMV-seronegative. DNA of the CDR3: TGTGCCAGCAGTCCTTACTCCTACGAGCAGTACTTC. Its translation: CASSPYSYEQYF.